Described below is a single T cell receptor beta chain sequence and its context. An end of the junction does not agree with germline; a read error may underlie this. CDR1 and CDR2 (germline): SGDLS, YYNGEE. The CDR3 has 13 amino acids. MiXCR was run by TCRdb on the RT-PCR reads, yielding one entry per CDR3 protein. There are 650,000 to 800,000 distinct CDR3 sequences in the sample; approximately 15% occur only once, and roughly 4% lies in the top ten. This chain connects TRBV9 to TRBJ2-2; D not resolved. This sequence originates from a female donor in good health, serving as a healthy control. Source material: memory CD4+ T cells from blood. The CDR3 spells CGSSRFNTGELFF. The DNA of the CDR3 is TGTGGCAGCAGCAGGTTTAACACCGGGGAGCTGTTTTTT.